These 5 T cell receptor beta chains share one sample of origin, sequenced in a study of control samples from healthy donors and cancer patients. TCRdb's copy holds only in-frame clones and misses some; the assay was immunoSEQ multiplex PCR. The data hold about 120,000 clones, with approximately 92% observed a single time. Input material: PBMCs. The source is a woman between 45 and 60 years old with colorectal cancer.

The chain uses TRBV29-1 and TRBJ1-2; no reliable D call. V was clipped by 2 bases and J by 4 bases, with 14 bases between them. The CDR3 runs 14 residues. Germline values: CDR1 SQVTM, CDR2 ANQGSEA. The CDR3 here is CSVEIFGVTYGYTF. DNA for the CDR3: TGCAGCGTTGAAATTTTTGGGGTGACCTATGGCTACACCTTC.

On this clone: Other DNA sequences in this sample translate to the same CDR3. This chain uses TRBV9 with TRBJ2-3, with 8 bases lining up with TRBD2. The V segment lost 3 bases and the J segment 5 bases; nucleotides outside the gene matches: 23. The CDR3 contains 20 residues. The germline CDR1 and CDR2 sequences are SGDLS and YYNGEE. This CDR3 is CASSGGILAGTTSKEDTQYF. The CDR3, as DNA: TGTGCCAGCAGCGGCGGGATCCTAGCGGGTACAACCTCGAAAGAAGATACGCAGTATTTT.

The sample holds one count of this clone. The V gene is TRBV5-5, the J gene TRBJ2-2; D gene unclear. The CDR3 length is 14 residues. Germline V gene sequence: CDR1 SGHKS, CDR2 YYEKEE (reference sequence). The V gene lost 2 bases and the J gene lost 1 base, with 6 bases spanning the gap. DNA of the CDR3: TGTGCCAGCAGCTTTAATAAGAACACCGGGGAGCTGTTTTTT. It translates to CASSFNKNTGELFF.

The CDR3 reads CSARARNEQFF. As DNA, the CDR3 is TGCAGTGCTAGAGCCCGCAATGAGCAGTTCTTC. The chain carries TRBV20-1 and TRBJ2-1; D not certain. The germline CDR1 and CDR2 sequences are DFQATT and SNEGSKA (reference sequence). V was trimmed by 1 base and J by 6 bases, leaving 4 bases between them. The CDR3 has 11 residues.

Only one count was recorded for this clone. The chain carries TRBV5-1 and TRBJ2-1; 8 bases align to TRBD2. This CDR3 is 15 amino acids long. The germline V gene has CDR1 SGHRS and CDR2 YFSETQ. J gave up 9 bases and V 0 bases, and 8 bases lay outside the gene matches. CDR3: CASSLAAGGSSEQFF. CDR3 DNA: TGCGCCAGCAGCTTGGCCGCGGGGGGCTCGAGTGAGCAGTTCTTC. The full variable domain, with the rest looked up from reference TRBV5-1 and TRBJ2-1, is KAGVTQTPRYLIKTRGQQVTLSCSPISGHRSVSWYQQTPGQGLQFLFEYFSETQRNKGNFPGRFSGRQFSNSRSEMNVSTLELGDSALYLCASSLAAGGSSEQFFGPGTRLTVL.